These 8 T cell receptor beta chains originate from one sample sequenced in a study of blood T cell repertoires in COVID-19. TCRdb's table, derived via immunoSEQ multiplex PCR, lists solely in-frame clones and lacks some. The table records roughly 260,000 clones, about nine tenths of them present only once. The sequencing sample was made of peripheral blood. The receptors shown here come from a woman between 50 and 59 years old who had recovered from COVID-19.

The chain uses TRBV19 and TRBJ1-1, with D maybe TRBD1 (6 bases). V shed 5 bases and J shed 3 bases, with 10 bases lying between them. The CDR3 has 13 amino acids. The germline V gene has CDR1 LNHDA and CDR2 SQIVND (reference sequence). The CDR3, as DNA: TGTGCCAGTAGTTGGAACAGGGACACTGAAGCTTTCTTT. Protein product: CASSWNRDTEAFF.

This chain joins TRBV7-9 and TRBJ2-7; 16 bases align to TRBD2. Per the germline V gene, CDR1 is SEHNR and CDR2 is FQNEAQ (reference sequence). The CDR3 runs to 18 residues. The V segment lost 5 bases and the J segment 7 bases; nucleotides outside the gene matches: 14. The CDR3 loop reads CASSPWPGTSGRAGEQYF. As DNA, the CDR3 is TGTGCCAGCAGCCCGTGGCCCGGGACTAGCGGGAGGGCTGGGGAGCAGTACTTC.

Of note for this clone: One end of the junction does not line up with germline, which may come from a read error. The J gene is TRBJ2-5, the V gene TRBV3-1 (or the pseudogene TRBV3-2); D remains unclear. Germline loops: CDR1 LGHDT, CDR2 YNNKEL (reference sequence). The CDR3 is 15 amino acids. The CDR3 loop is CASSQVARYQETQYF. The DNA for the CDR3 is TGTGCCAGCAGCCAAGTTGCGAGGTACCAGGAGACCCAGTACTTC.

The V and J genes are TRBV30 and TRBJ1-5; D is ambiguous. This CDR3 has 14 amino acids. V was cut by 4 bases and J by 6 bases, with 16 bases left in between. Germline loops: CDR1 GTSNPN, CDR2 SVGIG (reference sequence). In nucleotides, the CDR3 is TGTGCCTGGACCCCGCGGCTAACGGGTCAGCCCCAGCATTTT. This gives the protein CAWTPRLTGQPQHF.

V gene TRBV9 combines with J gene TRBJ2-2; a possible D gene is TRBD1 (5 bases). This CDR3 has 15 residues. Trimming cost V 0 bases and J 3 bases, with 9 bases left between them. The germline V gene has CDR1 SGDLS and CDR2 YYNGEE. This chain's CDR3 is CASSVALGDTGELFF. The CDR3 DNA is TGTGCCAGCAGCGTAGCCCTAGGGGACACCGGGGAGCTGTTTTTT.

The V call is TRBV6-5, the J call TRBJ2-3, with 9 bases identical to TRBD2. This CDR3 has 15 amino acids. The V gene's germline CDR1 is MNHEY and CDR2 SVGAGI. V gave up 0 bases and J gave up 6 bases; unmatched junction bases: 4. The CDR3 loop reads CASSYSMAGGDTQYF. Written as DNA, the CDR3 is TGTGCCAGCAGTTACTCGATGGCGGGAGGGGATACGCAGTATTTT.

The chain uses TRBV6-2 or TRBV6-3 and TRBJ1-1; D is possibly TRBD1 (6 bases). This CDR3 comprises 13 residues. The germline V gene encodes CDR1 MNHEY and CDR2 SVGEGT. Trimming took 6 bases from V and 11 from J, leaving 19 bases between them. CDR3 protein: CASSHYPGTMAFF. CDR3 DNA: TGTGCCAGCAGCCATTATCCCGGGACAATGGCTTTCTTT.

The chain recombines TRBV11-2 with TRBJ2-5; D perhaps matches TRBD2 (5 bases). CDR1 is SGHAT and CDR2 is FQNNGV in the germline V gene. Between the trimmed V and J ends, which lost 1 base and 1 base, there was a span of 13 bases. The length of the CDR3 is 16 residues. The CDR3 here is CASSLVVWRPQETQYF. In nucleotides, the CDR3 is TGTGCCAGCAGCTTAGTTGTTTGGAGGCCCCAAGAGACCCAGTACTTC.